This T cell receptor beta chain was obtained from a study of PD-L1 blockade in urothelial cancer. On the study more broadly: Intravenous atezolizumab, 1,200 mg every 3 weeks, was begun by patients around 2014.

Method: immunoSEQ multiplex PCR; TCRdb's copy keeps in-frame clones and lacks some. This table has about 100,000 clones, 91% appearing once. CDR1 is SGHAT and CDR2 is FQNNGV in the germline V gene. Trimming left V 1 base short and J 1 base short, with 13 bases between. The CDR3 length is 16 residues. The receptor was isolated from a woman older than 75 with urothelial cancer. The chain uses TRBV11-2 and TRBJ2-5; the D gene is possibly TRBD2 (5 bases). Sequenced material: PBMCs, taken around atezolizumab (anti-PD-L1) treatment. The CDR3 here is CASSLVFSSSQETQYF. CDR3 coding DNA: TGTGCCAGCAGCTTAGTTTTCTCTAGCAGCCAAGAGACCCAGTACTTC.